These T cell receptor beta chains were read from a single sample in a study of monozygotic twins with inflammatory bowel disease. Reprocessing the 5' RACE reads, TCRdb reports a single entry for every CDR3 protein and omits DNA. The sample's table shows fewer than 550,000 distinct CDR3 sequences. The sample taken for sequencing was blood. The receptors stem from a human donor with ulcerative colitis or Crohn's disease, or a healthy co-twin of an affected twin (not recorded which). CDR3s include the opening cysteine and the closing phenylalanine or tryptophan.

CDR3aa: CAISEIELIEQFF; j_gene: TRBJ2-1; v_gene: TRBV10-3; len: 13
CDR3aa: CSAPRGAEQYF; j_gene: TRBJ2-7; v_gene: TRBV20-1; len: 11
CDR3aa: CASSSPRTSGTYEQYF; j_gene: TRBJ2-7; v_gene: TRBV28; len: 16
CDR3aa: CASSSIHEQFF; j_gene: TRBJ2-1; v_gene: TRBV3-1; len: 11
CDR3aa: CSARLWSYNEQFF; j_gene: TRBJ2-1; v_gene: TRBV20-1; len: 13
CDR3aa: CASSESQGHTEAFF; j_gene: TRBJ1-1; v_gene: TRBV6-2/TRBV6-3; len: 14
CDR3aa: CASSQGEVYEQYF; j_gene: TRBJ2-7; v_gene: TRBV3-1; len: 13
CDR3aa: CASSLAPTSGGTDTQYF; j_gene: TRBJ2-3; v_gene: TRBV5-4; len: 17
CDR3aa: CASSPLAGGNTEAFF; j_gene: TRBJ1-1; v_gene: TRBV18; len: 15
CDR3aa: CASRLDSGTEQYF; j_gene: TRBJ2-7; v_gene: TRBV7-2; len: 13
CDR3aa: CASSSTESFTDTQYF; j_gene: TRBJ2-3; v_gene: TRBV21-1; len: 15
CDR3aa: CASSLISLGTNEKLFF; j_gene: TRBJ1-4; v_gene: TRBV7-8; len: 16
CDR3aa: CASSQGRNDQPQHF; j_gene: TRBJ1-5; v_gene: TRBV4-3; len: 14
CDR3aa: CASSLSFAGGPNQQYF; j_gene: TRBJ2-7; v_gene: TRBV5-1; len: 16
CDR3aa: CASSLPGGREQFF; j_gene: TRBJ2-1; v_gene: TRBV12-3/TRBV12-4; len: 13
CDR3aa: CSAPPGGPRIQFF; j_gene: TRBJ2-1; v_gene: TRBV20-1; len: 13
CDR3aa: CASSDRADTEAFF; j_gene: TRBJ1-1; v_gene: TRBV25-1; len: 13
CDR3aa: CSVEGRQMNTEAFF; j_gene: TRBJ1-1; v_gene: TRBV29-1; len: 14
CDR3aa: CASSQGRVGNEQFF; j_gene: TRBJ2-1; v_gene: TRBV19; len: 14
CDR3aa: CASSPGWRTGETQYF; j_gene: TRBJ2-5; v_gene: TRBV7-2; len: 15
CDR3aa: CSALGTSGEIYEQYF; j_gene: TRBJ2-7; v_gene: TRBV20-1; len: 15
CDR3aa: CASSGDRYDTDTQYF; j_gene: TRBJ2-3; v_gene: TRBV3-1; len: 15
CDR3aa: CASSAQGQGSGANVLTF; j_gene: TRBJ2-6; v_gene: TRBV7-2; len: 17
CDR3aa: CASSLSGEDTEAFF; j_gene: TRBJ1-1; v_gene: TRBV27; len: 14
CDR3aa: CATSRERAAGNEKLFF; j_gene: TRBJ1-4; v_gene: TRBV15; len: 16
CDR3aa: CASSLSTGGKEKLFF; j_gene: TRBJ1-4; v_gene: TRBV14; len: 15
CDR3aa: CASRYQGGASFYEQYF; j_gene: TRBJ2-7; v_gene: TRBV5-1; len: 16
CDR3aa: CASSYRGTAYTNEQFF; j_gene: TRBJ2-1; v_gene: TRBV6-2/TRBV6-3; len: 16
CDR3aa: CASSPGLEGQRQETQYF; j_gene: TRBJ2-5; v_gene: TRBV21-1; len: 17
CDR3aa: CSVREQGLFEQYF; j_gene: TRBJ2-7; v_gene: TRBV29-1; len: 13
CDR3aa: CASSQRLAKNIQYF; j_gene: TRBJ2-4; v_gene: TRBV3-1; len: 14
CDR3aa: CSAKGRGNTEAFF; j_gene: TRBJ1-1; v_gene: TRBV20-1; len: 13
CDR3aa: CASSQDFSGGYGYTF; j_gene: TRBJ1-2; v_gene: TRBV4-2; len: 15
CDR3aa: CASSLEGSLTNQPQHF; j_gene: TRBJ1-5; v_gene: TRBV5-6; len: 16
CDR3aa: CASSYLTDSYEQYF; j_gene: TRBJ2-7; v_gene: TRBV6-2/TRBV6-3; len: 14
CDR3aa: CSAWGGSGPPGDTQYF; j_gene: TRBJ2-3; v_gene: TRBV20-1; len: 16
CDR3aa: CASSLARVGNTGELFF; j_gene: TRBJ2-2; v_gene: TRBV7-3; len: 16
CDR3aa: CASSQRGPGYNEQFF; j_gene: TRBJ2-1; v_gene: TRBV7-2; len: 15
CDR3aa: CASSYGGLALTDTQYF; j_gene: TRBJ2-3; v_gene: TRBV6-2/TRBV6-3; len: 16
CDR3aa: CASSLMGQTLATNEKLFF; j_gene: TRBJ1-4; v_gene: TRBV5-6; len: 18